This T cell receptor (beta chain) derives from a study of cytomegalovirus exposure and HLA in healthy donors. About the research overall: According to later analysis, the same platform produced the 110 or so validation and several hundred first-cohort repertoires.

The table came from immunoSEQ multiplex PCR; TCRdb's copy has only in-frame clones and leaves some out. The sample lists more than 150,000 clones; 84% were seen once. The germline V and J ends were trimmed by 6 bases and 0 bases, with 15 bases remaining between them. The CDR3 sequence is 15 residues long. Germline V CDR1 and CDR2: MDHEN, SYDVKM. Donors came from a validation cohort of some 110 subjects, distinct from the first 666-subject cohort. General observations from the study: Cytomegalovirus status was reportedly diagnosed by the classifier with high specificity and sensitivity. Testing in vitro showed a few CMV-associated chains specific for CMV antigens.

This clone was seen a single time. Its antigen is unidentified. The clonotype comes from a man aged 18 to 35 in good health and CMV-seropositive. The specimen was PBMCs. J is TRBJ2-7 and V is TRBV28, with a weak D call TRBD1 (5 bases). CDR3 in amino acids: CASRGPPRSSYEQYF. Written as DNA, the CDR3 is TGTGCCAGCAGGGGGCCCCCTAGGAGCTCCTACGAGCAGTACTTC.